This T cell receptor beta chain was captured in a study of T-cell reconstitution after alpha-beta-depleted transplantation in children. V was clipped by 5 bases and J by 5 bases, with 15 bases between them. This CDR3 has 15 residues. Germline V CDR1 and CDR2: MNHEY, SMNVEV (reference sequence). A library of TCRbeta sequences, prepared with unique molecular identifiers, was generated. TCRdb called the PCR reads again in MiXCR, with one record for every CDR3 protein. The sample consists of about 610,000 distinct CDR3 sequences, 10% of them appearing once. The chain couples TRBV27 to TRBJ2-2; D is possibly TRBD2 (5 bases). The sequence came from a human donor who donated a stem cell graft to a child with acute myeloid leukemia. Sequencing was performed on PBMCs from the stem cell graft donor, taken from the stem cell graft. CDR3 coding DNA: TGTGCCAGCAGTCCGGGGATAGGTGGTACCGGGGAGCTGTTTTTT. This codes for CASSPGIGGTGELFF.